A single sample gave rise to the 2 T cell receptor beta chains below, sequenced in a study of T cell changes during pregnancy in multiple sclerosis. Repertoires were generated with immunoSEQ multiplex PCR, while TCRdb's copy carries only in-frame clones and drops some. Of more than 50,000 clones listed, about 90% are singletons. This specimen consisted of CD4+ T cells from peripheral blood mononuclear cells, obtained after pregnancy. These receptors came from a female donor in good health, enrolled as a control in a pregnancy study.

This clone has just a few counts. The J gene is TRBJ1-6, the V gene TRBV21-1. TRBV21-1 is flagged as a pseudogene. The CDR3 is 18 amino acids. The chain's CDR3 is CASSKVTAIASYNSPLHF. CDR3 nucleotides: TGTGCCAGCAGCAAAGTTACGGCGATAGCCTCCTATAATTCACCCCTCCACTTT.

The CDR3 spells CASPMGLQPSWEDTEAFF. CDR3 coding DNA: TGTGCCAGCCCCATGGGGTTACAGCCTAGCTGGGAGGACACTGAAGCTTTCTTT. The gene calls are TRBV5-8 and TRBJ1-1, with D hard to call. Trimming removed 7 bases at V and 3 bases at J, with 28 bases between. This CDR3 contains 18 residues. Germline CDR1 and CDR2: SGHTS and YDEGEE.